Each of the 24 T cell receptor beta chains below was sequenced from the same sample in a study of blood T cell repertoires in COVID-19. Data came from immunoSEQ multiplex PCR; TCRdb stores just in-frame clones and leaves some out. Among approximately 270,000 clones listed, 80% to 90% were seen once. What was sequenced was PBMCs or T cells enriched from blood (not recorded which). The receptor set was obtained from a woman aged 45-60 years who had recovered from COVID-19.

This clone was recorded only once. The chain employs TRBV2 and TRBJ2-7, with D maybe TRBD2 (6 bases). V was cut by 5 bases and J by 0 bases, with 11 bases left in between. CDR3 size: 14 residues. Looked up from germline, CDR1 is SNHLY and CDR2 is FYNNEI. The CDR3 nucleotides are TGTGCCAGCAGTTCTGGGCGGGGCTCCTACGAGCAGTACTTC. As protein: CASSSGRGSYEQYF.

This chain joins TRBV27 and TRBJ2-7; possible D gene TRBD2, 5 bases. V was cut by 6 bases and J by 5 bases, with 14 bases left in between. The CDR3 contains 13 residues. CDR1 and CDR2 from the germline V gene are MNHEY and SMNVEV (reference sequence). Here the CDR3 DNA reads TGTGCCAGCAGGGAACAACTAGGAAACGAGCAGTACTTC. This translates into CASREQLGNEQYF.

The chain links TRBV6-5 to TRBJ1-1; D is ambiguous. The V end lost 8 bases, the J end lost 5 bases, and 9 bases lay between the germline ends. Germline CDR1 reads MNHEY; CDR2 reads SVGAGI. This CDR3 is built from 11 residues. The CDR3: CASSGGTEAFF. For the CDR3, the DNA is TGTGCCAGCTCTGGAGGAACTGAAGCTTTCTTT.

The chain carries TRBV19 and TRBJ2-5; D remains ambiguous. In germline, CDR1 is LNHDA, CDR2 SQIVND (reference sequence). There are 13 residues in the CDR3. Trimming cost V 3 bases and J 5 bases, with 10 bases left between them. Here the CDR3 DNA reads TGTGCCAGTAGTATGGGCCAGAGTGAGACCCAGTACTTC. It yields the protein CASSMGQSETQYF.

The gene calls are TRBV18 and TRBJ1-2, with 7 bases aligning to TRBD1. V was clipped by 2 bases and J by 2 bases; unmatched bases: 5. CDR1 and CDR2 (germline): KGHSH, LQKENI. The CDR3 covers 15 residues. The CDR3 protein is CASSPSDRANYGYTF. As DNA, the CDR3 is TGTGCCAGCTCACCAAGCGACAGGGCCAACTATGGCTACACCTTC.

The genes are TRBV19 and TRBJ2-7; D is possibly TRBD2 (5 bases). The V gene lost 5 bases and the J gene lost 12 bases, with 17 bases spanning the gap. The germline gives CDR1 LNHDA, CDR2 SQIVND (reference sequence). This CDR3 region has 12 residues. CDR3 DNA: TGTGCCAGTAGTGCGGGCCCCGGCCGTGCGTACTTC. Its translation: CASSAGPGRAYF.

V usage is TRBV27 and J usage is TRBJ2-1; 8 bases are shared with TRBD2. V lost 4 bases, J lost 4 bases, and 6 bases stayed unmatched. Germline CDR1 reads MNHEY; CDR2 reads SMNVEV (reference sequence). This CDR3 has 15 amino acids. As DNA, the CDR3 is TGTGCCAGCAGTTCTCTCGGGACTAGTTACAATGAGCAGTTCTTC. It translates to CASSSLGTSYNEQFF.

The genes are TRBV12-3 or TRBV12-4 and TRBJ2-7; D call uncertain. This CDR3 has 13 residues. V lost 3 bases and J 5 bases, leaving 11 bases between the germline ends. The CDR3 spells CASSFMGINEQYF. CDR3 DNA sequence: TGTGCCAGCAGTTTTATGGGCATTAACGAGCAGTACTTC.

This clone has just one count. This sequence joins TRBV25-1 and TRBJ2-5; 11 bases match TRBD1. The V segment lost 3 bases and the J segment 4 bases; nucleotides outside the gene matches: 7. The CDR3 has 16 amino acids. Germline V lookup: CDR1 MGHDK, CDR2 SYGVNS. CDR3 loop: CASSDAGTGGGETQYF. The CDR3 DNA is TGTGCCAGCAGTGACGCCGGGACAGGGGGTGGAGAGACCCAGTACTTC.

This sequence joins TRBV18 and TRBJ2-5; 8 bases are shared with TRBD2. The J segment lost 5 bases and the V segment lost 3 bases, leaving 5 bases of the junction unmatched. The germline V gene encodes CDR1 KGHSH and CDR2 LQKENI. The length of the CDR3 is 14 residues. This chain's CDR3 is CASSPVTGGETQYF. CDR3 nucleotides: TGTGCCAGCTCACCGGTGACGGGAGGGGAGACCCAGTACTTC.

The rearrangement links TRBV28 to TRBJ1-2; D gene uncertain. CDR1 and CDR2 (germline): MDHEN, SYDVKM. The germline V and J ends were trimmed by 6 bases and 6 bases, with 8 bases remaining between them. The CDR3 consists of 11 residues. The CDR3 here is CASSLLDGYTF. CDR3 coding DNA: TGTGCCAGCAGCTTGTTAGATGGCTACACCTTC.

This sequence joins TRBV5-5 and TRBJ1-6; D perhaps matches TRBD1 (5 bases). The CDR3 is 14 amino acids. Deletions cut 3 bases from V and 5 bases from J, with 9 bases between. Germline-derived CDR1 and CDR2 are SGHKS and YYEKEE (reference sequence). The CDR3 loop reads CASSWGGDNSPLHF. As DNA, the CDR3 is TGTGCCAGCAGCTGGGGCGGAGATAATTCACCCCTCCACTTT.

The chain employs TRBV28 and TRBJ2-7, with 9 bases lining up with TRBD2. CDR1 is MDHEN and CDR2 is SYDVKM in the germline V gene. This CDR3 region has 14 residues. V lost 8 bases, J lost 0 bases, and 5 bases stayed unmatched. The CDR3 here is CASAYSGSSYEQYF. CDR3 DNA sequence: TGTGCCAGCGCCTATAGCGGGAGCTCCTACGAGCAGTACTTC.

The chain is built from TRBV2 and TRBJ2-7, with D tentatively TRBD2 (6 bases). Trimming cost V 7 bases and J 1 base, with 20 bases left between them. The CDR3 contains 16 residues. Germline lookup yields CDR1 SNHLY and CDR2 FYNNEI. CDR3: CASTGAKGTSSYEQYF. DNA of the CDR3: TGTGCCAGCACGGGAGCCAAAGGGACGTCGTCCTACGAGCAGTACTTC.

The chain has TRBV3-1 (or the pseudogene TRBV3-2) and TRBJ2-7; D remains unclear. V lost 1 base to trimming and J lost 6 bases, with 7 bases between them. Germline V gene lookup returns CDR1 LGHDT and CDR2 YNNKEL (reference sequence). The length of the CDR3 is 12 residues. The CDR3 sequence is CASSQAGLEQYF. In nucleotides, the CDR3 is TGTGCCAGCAGCCAAGCAGGTCTCGAGCAGTACTTC.

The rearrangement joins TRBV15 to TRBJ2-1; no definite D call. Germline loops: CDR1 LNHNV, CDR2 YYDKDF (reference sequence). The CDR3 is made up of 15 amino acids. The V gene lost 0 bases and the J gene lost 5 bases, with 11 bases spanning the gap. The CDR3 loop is CATSRDTINNNEQFF. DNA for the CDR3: TGTGCCACCAGCAGAGATACAATAAATAACAATGAGCAGTTCTTC.

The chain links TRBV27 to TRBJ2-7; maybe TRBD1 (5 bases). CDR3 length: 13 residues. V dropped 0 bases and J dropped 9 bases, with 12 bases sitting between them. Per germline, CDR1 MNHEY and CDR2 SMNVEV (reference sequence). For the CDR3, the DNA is TGTGCCAGCAGTTTATCCAGGGCAGGCGCGCAGTACTTC. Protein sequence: CASSLSRAGAQYF.

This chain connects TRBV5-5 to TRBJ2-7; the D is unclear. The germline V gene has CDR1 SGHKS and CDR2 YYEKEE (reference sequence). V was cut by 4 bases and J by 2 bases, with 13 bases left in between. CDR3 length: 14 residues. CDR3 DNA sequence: TGTGCCAGCAGCACTGAGCTCCGAGCCTACGAGCAGTACTTC. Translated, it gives CASSTELRAYEQYF.

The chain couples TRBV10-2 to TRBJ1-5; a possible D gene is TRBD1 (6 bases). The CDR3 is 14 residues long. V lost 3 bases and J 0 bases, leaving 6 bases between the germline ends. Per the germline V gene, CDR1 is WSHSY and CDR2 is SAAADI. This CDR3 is CASSEQGSNQPQHF. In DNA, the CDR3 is TGCGCCAGCAGTGAACAGGGTAGCAATCAGCCCCAGCATTTT.

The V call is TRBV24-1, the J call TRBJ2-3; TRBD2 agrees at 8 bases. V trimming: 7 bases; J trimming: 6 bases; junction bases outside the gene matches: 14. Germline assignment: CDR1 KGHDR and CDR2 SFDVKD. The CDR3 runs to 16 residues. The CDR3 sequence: CATSAGLAPISDTQYF. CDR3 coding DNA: TGTGCCACCAGCGCTGGACTAGCACCGATAAGTGATACGCAGTATTTT.

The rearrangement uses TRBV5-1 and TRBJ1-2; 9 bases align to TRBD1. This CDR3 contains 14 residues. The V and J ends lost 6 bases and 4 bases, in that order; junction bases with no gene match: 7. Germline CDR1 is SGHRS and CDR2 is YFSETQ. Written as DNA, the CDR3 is TGCGCCAGCACCGAACAGGGGGCGACCTATGGCTACACCTTC. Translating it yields CASTEQGATYGYTF. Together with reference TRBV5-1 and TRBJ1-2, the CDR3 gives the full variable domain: KAGVTQTPRYLIKTRGQQVTLSCSPISGHRSVSWYQQTPGQGLQFLFEYFSETQRNKGNFPGRFSGRQFSNSRSEMNVSTLELGDSALYLCASTEQGATYGYTFGSGTRLTVV.

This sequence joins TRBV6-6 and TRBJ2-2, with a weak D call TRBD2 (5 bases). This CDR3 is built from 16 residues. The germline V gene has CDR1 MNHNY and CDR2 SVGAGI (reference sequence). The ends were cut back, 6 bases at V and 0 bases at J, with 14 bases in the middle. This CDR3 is CASSKSGRANTGELFF. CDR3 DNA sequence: TGTGCCAGCAGCAAGAGTGGGCGGGCGAACACCGGGGAGCTGTTTTTT.

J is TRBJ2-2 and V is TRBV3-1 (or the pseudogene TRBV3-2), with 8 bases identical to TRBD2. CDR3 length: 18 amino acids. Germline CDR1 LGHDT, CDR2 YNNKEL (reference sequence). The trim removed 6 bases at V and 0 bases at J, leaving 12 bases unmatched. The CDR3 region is CASSHWQRERTNTGELFF. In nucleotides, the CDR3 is TGTGCCAGCAGTCACTGGCAGCGGGAGAGAACGAACACCGGGGAGCTGTTTTTT.

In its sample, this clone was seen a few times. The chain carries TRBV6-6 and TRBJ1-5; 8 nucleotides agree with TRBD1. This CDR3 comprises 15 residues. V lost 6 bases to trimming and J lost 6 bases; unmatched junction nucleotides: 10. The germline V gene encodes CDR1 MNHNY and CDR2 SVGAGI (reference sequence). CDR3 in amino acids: CASRQGQGQGQPQHF. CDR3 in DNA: TGTGCCAGCAGACAAGGACAGGGCCAGGGTCAGCCCCAGCATTTT.